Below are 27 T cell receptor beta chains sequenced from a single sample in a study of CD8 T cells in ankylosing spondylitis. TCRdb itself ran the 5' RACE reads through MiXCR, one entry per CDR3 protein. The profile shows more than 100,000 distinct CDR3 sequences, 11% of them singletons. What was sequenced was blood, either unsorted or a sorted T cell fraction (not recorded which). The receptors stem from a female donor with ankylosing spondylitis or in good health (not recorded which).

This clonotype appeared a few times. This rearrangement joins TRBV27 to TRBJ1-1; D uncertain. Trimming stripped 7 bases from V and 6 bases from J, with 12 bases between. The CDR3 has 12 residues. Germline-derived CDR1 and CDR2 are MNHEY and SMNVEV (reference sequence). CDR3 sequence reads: CASTSGRAEAFF. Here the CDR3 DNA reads TGTGCCAGCACTAGTGGACGGGCTGAAGCTTTCTTT.

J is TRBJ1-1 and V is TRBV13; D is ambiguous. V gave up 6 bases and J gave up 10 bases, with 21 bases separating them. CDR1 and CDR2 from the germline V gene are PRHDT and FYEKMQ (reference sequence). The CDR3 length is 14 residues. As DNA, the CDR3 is TGTGCCAGCAGTCTAGAGGCTGCGCCCAATAGAGCTTTCTTT. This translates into CASSLEAAPNRAFF.

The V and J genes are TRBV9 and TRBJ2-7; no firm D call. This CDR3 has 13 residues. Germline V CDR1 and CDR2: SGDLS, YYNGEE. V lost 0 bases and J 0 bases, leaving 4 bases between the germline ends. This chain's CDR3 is CASSVASSYEQYF. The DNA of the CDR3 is TGTGCCAGCAGCGTAGCGTCCTCCTACGAGCAGTACTTC.

The CDR3 nucleotides are TGTGCCAGCAGCTTAGGGGGGAGGGGGGGCTACACCTTC. This sequence encodes CASSLGGRGGYTF. J is TRBJ1-2 and V is TRBV11-3; D may be TRBD1 (6 bases). The V gene lost 1 base and the J gene lost 8 bases, with 11 bases spanning the gap. Per germline, CDR1 SGHNT and CDR2 YENEEA. CDR3 length equals 13 residues.

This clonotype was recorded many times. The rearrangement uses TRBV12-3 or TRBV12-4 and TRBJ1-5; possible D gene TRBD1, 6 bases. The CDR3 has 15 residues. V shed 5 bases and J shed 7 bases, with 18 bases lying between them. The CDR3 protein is CASSEGGGAVQPQHF. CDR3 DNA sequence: TGTGCCAGCAGTGAGGGTGGGGGCGCGGTCCAGCCCCAGCATTTT.

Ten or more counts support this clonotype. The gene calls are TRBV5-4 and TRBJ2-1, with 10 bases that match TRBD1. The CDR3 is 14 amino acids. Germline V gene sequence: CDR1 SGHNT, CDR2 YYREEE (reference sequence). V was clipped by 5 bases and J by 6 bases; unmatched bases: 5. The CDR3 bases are TGTGCCAGCAGGGGACAGGGGCCTTTCAATGAGCAGTTCTTC. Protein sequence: CASRGQGPFNEQFF.

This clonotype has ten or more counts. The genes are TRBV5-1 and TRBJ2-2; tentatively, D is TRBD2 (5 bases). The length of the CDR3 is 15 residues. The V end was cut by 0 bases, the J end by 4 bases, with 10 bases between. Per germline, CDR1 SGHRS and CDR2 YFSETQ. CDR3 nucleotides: TGCGCCAGCAGCTTGGGGACTCTGGGCACCGGGGAGCTGTTTTTT. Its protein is CASSLGTLGTGELFF.

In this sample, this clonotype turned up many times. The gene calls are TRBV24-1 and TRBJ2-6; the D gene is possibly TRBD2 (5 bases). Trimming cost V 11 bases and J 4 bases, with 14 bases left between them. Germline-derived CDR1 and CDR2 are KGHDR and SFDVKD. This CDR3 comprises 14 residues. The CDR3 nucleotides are TGTGCCATAAAGGGAGCAAAAGGGGCCAACGTCCTGACTTTC. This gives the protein CAIKGAKGANVLTF.

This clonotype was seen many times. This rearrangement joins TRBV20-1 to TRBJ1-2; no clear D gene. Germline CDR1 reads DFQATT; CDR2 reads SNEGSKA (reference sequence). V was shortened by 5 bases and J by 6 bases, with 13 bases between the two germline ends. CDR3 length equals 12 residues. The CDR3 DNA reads TGCAGTGCTGATTCCAAGGCGGATGGCTACACCTTC. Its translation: CSADSKADGYTF.

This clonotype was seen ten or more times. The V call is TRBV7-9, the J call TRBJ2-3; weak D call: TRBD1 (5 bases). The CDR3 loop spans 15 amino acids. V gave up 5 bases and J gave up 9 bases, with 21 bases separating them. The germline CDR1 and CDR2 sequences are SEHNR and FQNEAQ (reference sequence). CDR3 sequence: CASSPQTRDSGTQYF. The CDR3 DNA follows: TGTGCCAGCAGCCCCCAGACTCGCGATTCAGGGACGCAGTATTTT.

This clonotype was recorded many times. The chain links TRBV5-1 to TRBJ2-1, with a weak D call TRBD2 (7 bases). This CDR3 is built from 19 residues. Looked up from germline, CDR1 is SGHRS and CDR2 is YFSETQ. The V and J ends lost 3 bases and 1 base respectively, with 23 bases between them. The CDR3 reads CASSYPRGGAASSYNEQFF. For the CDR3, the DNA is TGCGCCAGCAGCTACCCGAGGGGGGGAGCGGCTTCTTCCTACAATGAGCAGTTCTTC. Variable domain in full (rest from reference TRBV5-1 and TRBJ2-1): KAGVTQTPRYLIKTRGQQVTLSCSPISGHRSVSWYQQTPGQGLQFLFEYFSETQRNKGNFPGRFSGRQFSNSRSEMNVSTLELGDSALYLCASSYPRGGAASSYNEQFFGPGTRLTVL.

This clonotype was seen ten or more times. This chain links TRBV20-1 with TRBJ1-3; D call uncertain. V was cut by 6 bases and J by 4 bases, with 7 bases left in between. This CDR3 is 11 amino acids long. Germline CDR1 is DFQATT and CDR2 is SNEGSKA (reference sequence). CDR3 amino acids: CSASGGNTIYF. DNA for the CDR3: TGCAGTGCCTCCGGGGGAAACACCATATATTTT.

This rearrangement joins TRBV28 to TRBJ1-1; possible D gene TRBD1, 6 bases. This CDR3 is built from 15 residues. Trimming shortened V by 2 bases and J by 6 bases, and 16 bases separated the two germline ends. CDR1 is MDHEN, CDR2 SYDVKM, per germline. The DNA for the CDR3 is TGTGCCAGCAGTTTAGGGGGGCTACGGGGGGCTGAAGCTTTCTTT. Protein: CASSLGGLRGAEAFF.

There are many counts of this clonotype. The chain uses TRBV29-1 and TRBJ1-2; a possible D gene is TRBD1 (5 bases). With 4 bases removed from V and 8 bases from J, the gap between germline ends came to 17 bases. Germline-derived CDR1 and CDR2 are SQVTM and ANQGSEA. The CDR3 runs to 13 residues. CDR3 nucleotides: TGCAGCGTTGGGGGCGGCGATAATTACGGCTACACCTTC. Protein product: CSVGGGDNYGYTF.

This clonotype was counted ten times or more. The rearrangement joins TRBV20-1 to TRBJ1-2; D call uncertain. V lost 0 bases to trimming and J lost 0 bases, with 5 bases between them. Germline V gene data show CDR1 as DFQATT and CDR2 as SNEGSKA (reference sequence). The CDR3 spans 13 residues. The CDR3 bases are TGCAGTGCTAGAGACGGGTCTAACTATGGCTACACCTTC. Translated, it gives CSARDGSNYGYTF.

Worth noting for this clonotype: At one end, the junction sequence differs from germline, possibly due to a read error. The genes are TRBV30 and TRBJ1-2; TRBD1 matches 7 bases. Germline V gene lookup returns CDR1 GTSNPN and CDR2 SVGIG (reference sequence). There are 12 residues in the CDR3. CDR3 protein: CAWRQGPYGDTF. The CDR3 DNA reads TGTGCCTGGAGACAGGGGCCATATGGCGACACCTTC.

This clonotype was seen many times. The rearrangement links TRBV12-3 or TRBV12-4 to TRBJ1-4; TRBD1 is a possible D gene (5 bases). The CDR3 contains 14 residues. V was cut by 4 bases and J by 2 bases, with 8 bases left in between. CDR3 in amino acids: CASSSGTTNEKLFF. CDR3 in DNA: TGTGCCAGCAGTTCCGGGACGACTAATGAAAAACTGTTTTTT.

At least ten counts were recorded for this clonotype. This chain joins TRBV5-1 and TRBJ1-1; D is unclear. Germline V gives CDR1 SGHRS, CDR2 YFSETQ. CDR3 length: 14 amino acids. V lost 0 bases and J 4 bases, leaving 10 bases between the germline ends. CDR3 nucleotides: TGCGCCAGCAGCTTGGAGGGCGGGAGCACTGAAGCTTTCTTT. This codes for CASSLEGGSTEAFF. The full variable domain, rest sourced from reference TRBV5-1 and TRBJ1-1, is KAGVTQTPRYLIKTRGQQVTLSCSPISGHRSVSWYQQTPGQGLQFLFEYFSETQRNKGNFPGRFSGRQFSNSRSEMNVSTLELGDSALYLCASSLEGGSTEAFFGQGTRLTVV.

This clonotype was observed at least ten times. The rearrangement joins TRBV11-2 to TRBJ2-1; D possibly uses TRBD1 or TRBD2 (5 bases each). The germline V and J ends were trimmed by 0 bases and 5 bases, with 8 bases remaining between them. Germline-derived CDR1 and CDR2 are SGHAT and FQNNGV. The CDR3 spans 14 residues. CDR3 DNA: TGTGCCAGCAGCTTAGATGGGACCCACAATGAGCAGTTCTTC. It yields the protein CASSLDGTHNEQFF.

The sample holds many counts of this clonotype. DNA for the CDR3: TGCGCCAGCAGCTTGGAGTTGGGACAGGGCTCCTACGAGCAGTACTTC. Encoded protein: CASSLELGQGSYEQYF. The V call is TRBV5-1, the J call TRBJ2-7, with 9 bases fitting TRBD1. The CDR3 length is 16 residues. With 0 bases clipped from V and 0 bases from J, the junction kept 4 bases outside the gene matches. Germline values: CDR1 SGHRS, CDR2 YFSETQ.

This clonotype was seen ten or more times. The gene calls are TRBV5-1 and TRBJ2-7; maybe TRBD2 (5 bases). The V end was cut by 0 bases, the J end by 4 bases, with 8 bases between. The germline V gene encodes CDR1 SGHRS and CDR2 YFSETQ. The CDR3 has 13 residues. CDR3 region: CASSLVGDYEQYF. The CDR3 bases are TGCGCCAGCAGCTTGGTCGGGGATTACGAGCAGTACTTC.

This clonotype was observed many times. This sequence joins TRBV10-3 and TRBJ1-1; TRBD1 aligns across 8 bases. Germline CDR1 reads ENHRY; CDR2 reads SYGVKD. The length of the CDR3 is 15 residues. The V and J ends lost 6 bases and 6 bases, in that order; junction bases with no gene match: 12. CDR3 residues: CAIRKTGDRGPEAFF. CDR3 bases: TGTGCCATCAGAAAGACAGGGGATAGGGGTCCTGAAGCTTTCTTT.

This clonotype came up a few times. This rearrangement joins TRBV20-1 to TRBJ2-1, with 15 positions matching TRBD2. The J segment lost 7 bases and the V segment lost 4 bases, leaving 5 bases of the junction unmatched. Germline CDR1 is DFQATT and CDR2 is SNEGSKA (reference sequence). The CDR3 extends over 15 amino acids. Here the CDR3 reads CSAKRGTSGGNEQFF. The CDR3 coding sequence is TGCAGTGCTAAGCGAGGGACTAGCGGGGGGAATGAGCAGTTCTTC.

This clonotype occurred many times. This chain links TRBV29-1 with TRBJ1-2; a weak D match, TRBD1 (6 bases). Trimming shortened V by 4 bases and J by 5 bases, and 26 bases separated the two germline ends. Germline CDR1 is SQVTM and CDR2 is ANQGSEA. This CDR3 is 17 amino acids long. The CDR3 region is CSVVGPQQGGRSYGYTF. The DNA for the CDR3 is TGCAGCGTTGTGGGCCCACAACAGGGTGGGAGGTCATATGGCTACACCTTC.

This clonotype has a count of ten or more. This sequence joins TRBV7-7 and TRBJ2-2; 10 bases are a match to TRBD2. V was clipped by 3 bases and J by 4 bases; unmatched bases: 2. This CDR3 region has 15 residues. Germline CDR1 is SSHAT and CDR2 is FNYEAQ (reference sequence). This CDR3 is CASSLLAGGTGELFF. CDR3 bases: TGTGCCAGCAGCTTGTTAGCGGGAGGCACCGGGGAGCTGTTTTTT.

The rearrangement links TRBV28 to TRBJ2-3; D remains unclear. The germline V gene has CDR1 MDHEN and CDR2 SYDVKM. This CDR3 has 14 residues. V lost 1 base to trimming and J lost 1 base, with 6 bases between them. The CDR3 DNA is TGTGCCAGCAGTTTATCTACCGGCACAGATACGCAGTATTTT. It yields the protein CASSLSTGTDTQYF.

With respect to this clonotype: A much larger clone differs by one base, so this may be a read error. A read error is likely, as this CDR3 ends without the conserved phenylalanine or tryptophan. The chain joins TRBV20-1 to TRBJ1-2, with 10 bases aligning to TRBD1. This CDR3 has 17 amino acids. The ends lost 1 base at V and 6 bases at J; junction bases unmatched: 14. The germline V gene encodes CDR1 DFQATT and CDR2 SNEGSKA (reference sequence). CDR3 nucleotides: TGCAGTGCTAGAGGGCCGGGACAGGGGCCCCTAGGGCATGGCTACACCGTC. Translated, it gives CSARGPGQGPLGHGYTV.